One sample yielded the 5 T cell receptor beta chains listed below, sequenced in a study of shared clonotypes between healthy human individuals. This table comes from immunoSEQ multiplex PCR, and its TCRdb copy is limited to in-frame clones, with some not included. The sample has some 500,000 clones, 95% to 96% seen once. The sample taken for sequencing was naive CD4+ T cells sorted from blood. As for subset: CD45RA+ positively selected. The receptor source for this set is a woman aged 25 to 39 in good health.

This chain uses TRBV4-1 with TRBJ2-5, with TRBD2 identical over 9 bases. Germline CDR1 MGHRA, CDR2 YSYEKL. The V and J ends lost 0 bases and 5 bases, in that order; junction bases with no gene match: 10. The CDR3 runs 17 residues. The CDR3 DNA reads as TGCGCCAGCAGCCAAGATTACAGCGGGAGGCGAGGGGAGACCCAGTACTTC. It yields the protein CASSQDYSGRRGETQYF.

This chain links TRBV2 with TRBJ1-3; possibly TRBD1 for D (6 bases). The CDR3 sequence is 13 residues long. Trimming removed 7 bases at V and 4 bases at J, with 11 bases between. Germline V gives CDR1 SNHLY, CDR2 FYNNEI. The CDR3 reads CASTQDRGNTIYF. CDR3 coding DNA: TGTGCCAGCACCCAAGACAGGGGAAACACCATATATTTT.

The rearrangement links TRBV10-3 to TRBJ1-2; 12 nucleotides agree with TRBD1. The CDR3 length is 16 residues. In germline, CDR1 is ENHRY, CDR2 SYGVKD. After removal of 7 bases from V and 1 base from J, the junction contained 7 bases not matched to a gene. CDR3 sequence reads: CAIKMGQGAGNYGYTF. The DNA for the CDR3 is TGTGCCATCAAAATGGGACAGGGGGCCGGTAACTATGGCTACACCTTC.

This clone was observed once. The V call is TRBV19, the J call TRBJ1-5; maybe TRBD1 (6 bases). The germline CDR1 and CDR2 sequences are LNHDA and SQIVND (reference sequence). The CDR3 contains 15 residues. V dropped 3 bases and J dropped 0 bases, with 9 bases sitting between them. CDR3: CASSIKGGSNQPQHF. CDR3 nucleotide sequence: TGTGCCAGTAGTATTAAAGGGGGTAGCAATCAGCCCCAGCATTTT.

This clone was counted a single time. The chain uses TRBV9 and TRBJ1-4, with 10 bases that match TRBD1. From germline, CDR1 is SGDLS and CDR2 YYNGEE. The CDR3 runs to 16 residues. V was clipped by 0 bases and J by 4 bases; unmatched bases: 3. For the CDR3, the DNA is TGTGCCAGCAGCGTAGGGACAGGGGGACGTAATGAAAAACTGTTTTTT. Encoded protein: CASSVGTGGRNEKLFF.